The next 21 T cell receptor beta chains were all read from a single sample in a study of blood T cell repertoires in COVID-19 (dated by TCRdb to 2020 to 2021). To prepare the library, the immunoSEQ multiplex PCR assay was applied. This immuneACCESS table, as held by TCRdb, lists in-frame sequences with V and J called but not all clones. Of the missing ones, under half trace to an unresolved V gene in checked studies; the others have no known cause. The sample yields some 170,000 clones; about three quarters were counted once. Of the sample, less than 9.5% is held by the ten largest clones. The specimen was peripheral blood. The receptors stem from a man between 60 and 75 years old with acute or convalescent COVID-19.

This chain uses TRBV9 with TRBJ2-3; TRBD1 aligns across 8 bases. From germline, CDR1 is SGDLS and CDR2 YYNGEE. CDR3 length: 14 residues. Trimming took 3 bases from V and 4 from J; bases not matched to a gene: 4. CDR3 protein: CASSAGQGPDTQYF. CDR3 nucleotide sequence: TGTGCCAGCAGCGCAGGACAGGGCCCAGATACGCAGTATTTT.

A few counts support this clone. The chain recombines TRBV24-1 with TRBJ2-2; D gene ambiguous. The V gene lost 3 bases and the J gene lost 2 bases, with 9 bases spanning the gap. There are 15 residues in the CDR3. CDR1 KGHDR and CDR2 SFDVKD come from the germline V gene. The DNA for the CDR3 is TGTGCCACCAGTGATGCGCAGGAAAACACCGGGGAGCTGTTTTTT. Translated: CATSDAQENTGELFF.

A few counts support this clone. The chain couples TRBV20-1 to TRBJ1-2; D gene uncertain. Germline CDR1 DFQATT, CDR2 SNEGSKA (reference sequence). Trimming left V 3 bases short and J 5 bases short, with 13 bases between. The CDR3 contains 13 residues. CDR3 nucleotides: TGCAGTGCTAGTCCCGACGCGGCTTATGGCTACACCTTC. Protein sequence: CSASPDAAYGYTF.

This chain joins TRBV24-1 and TRBJ2-6, with D unclear. Trimming removed 1 base from V and 0 bases from J, with 6 bases in between. The CDR3 covers 16 residues. From germline, CDR1 is KGHDR and CDR2 SFDVKD. CDR3 DNA: TGTGCCACCAGTGATTTTGGAGACTCTGGGGCCAACGTCCTGACTTTC. Its translation: CATSDFGDSGANVLTF.

This chain uses TRBV11-3 with TRBJ1-1; possible D gene TRBD1, 5 bases. The V and J ends lost 4 bases and 5 bases respectively, with 8 bases between them. Germline lookup yields CDR1 SGHNT and CDR2 YENEEA. The CDR3 runs 12 residues. The CDR3 sequence: CASSWGDTEAFF. CDR3 nucleotides: TGTGCCAGCAGCTGGGGGGATACTGAAGCTTTCTTT.

CDR3 protein: CASNQGDTNYGYTF. The CDR3 DNA sequence: TGTGCCAGCAATCAGGGGGACACTAACTATGGCTACACCTTC. V and J are TRBV6-5 and TRBJ1-2, with 7 bases aligning to TRBD1. The CDR3 is 14 amino acids. Germline loops: CDR1 MNHEY, CDR2 SVGAGI. V lost 7 bases and J lost 0; bases outside the gene matches: 5.

This chain uses TRBV18 with TRBJ2-7, with 12 bases aligning to TRBD1. This CDR3 spans 15 amino acids. With V trimmed by 6 bases and J by 5 bases, 8 bases remained unmatched. The germline gives CDR1 KGHSH, CDR2 LQKENI. The CDR3 nucleotides read TGTGCCAGCTCCCCGACCGGGACAGGGGGCCACGAGCAGTACTTC. The encoded protein is CASSPTGTGGHEQYF.

The CDR3 sequence: CASSLGGGHYGYTF. The DNA of the CDR3 is TGTGCCAGCAGCTTAGGTGGGGGCCACTATGGCTACACCTTC. This chain connects TRBV7-2 to TRBJ1-2; a possible D gene is TRBD1 (6 bases). CDR3 length: 14 residues. Trimming pared 1 base from V and 3 bases from J, leaving 9 bases between. Germline CDR1 SGHTA, CDR2 FQGNSA. Variable domain in full (rest from reference TRBV7-2 and TRBJ1-2): GAGVSQSPSNKVTEKGKDVELRCDPISGHTALYWYRQSLGQGLEFLIYFQGNSAPDKSGLPSDRFSAERTGGSVSTLTIQRTQQEDSAVYLCASSLGGGHYGYTFGSGTRLTVV.

V is TRBV5-1 and J is TRBJ1-2; 10 bases agree with TRBD1. V trimming: 7 bases; J trimming: 2 bases; junction bases outside the gene matches: 17. The germline V gene encodes CDR1 SGHRS and CDR2 YFSETQ. The CDR3 loop spans 18 amino acids. The CDR3 sequence: CASFSNPGTGVGNYGYTF. CDR3 in DNA: TGCGCCAGCTTTTCCAACCCCGGGACAGGGGTAGGAAACTATGGCTACACCTTC.

V usage is TRBV28 and J usage is TRBJ2-7, with D tentatively TRBD1 (6 bases). The V end was cut by 5 bases, the J end by 7 bases, with 18 bases between. Germline V gives CDR1 MDHEN, CDR2 SYDVKM. The CDR3 spans 14 residues. The CDR3 nucleotides are TGTGCCAGCAGTCCGACTACAGGGCCCCGGGAGCAGTACTTC. It translates to CASSPTTGPREQYF. Using reference TRBV28 and TRBJ2-7 for the parts outside the CDR3, the full variable domain is DVKVTQSSRYLVKRTGEKVFLECVQDMDHENMFWYRQDPGLGLRLIYFSYDVKMKEKGDIPEGYSVSREKKERFSLILESASTNQTSMYLCASSPTTGPREQYFGPGTRLTVT.

This clone came up a few times. The chain employs TRBV4-1 and TRBJ2-3, with 7 bases identical to TRBD2. CDR3 length: 15 residues. Trimming removed 0 bases from V and 3 bases from J; junction bases left unmatched: 3. Germline assignment: CDR1 MGHRA and CDR2 YSYEKL. The CDR3 region is CASSQEGGGTDTQYF. CDR3 sequence (DNA): TGCGCCAGCAGCCAAGAGGGGGGAGGGACAGATACGCAGTATTTT.

This clone has only one observation. The chain links TRBV4-1 to TRBJ2-6; a weak D match, TRBD1 (5 bases). V was trimmed by 4 bases and J by 1 base, leaving 11 bases between them. Per germline, CDR1 MGHRA and CDR2 YSYEKL. This CDR3 comprises 16 residues. In DNA, the CDR3 is TGCGCCAGCAGCCTCCTGACAGTTTCTGGGGCCAACGTCCTGACTTTC. Translating it yields CASSLLTVSGANVLTF.

This clone has a single count. The J gene is TRBJ2-1, the V gene TRBV3-1 (or the pseudogene TRBV3-2); TRBD2 matches 11 bases. The CDR3 totals 18 residues. V gave up 6 bases and J gave up 5 bases; unmatched junction bases: 15. CDR1 LGHDT and CDR2 YNNKEL come from the germline V gene (reference sequence). CDR3 sequence reads: CASSREIFSGGADNEQFF. The CDR3 DNA is TGTGCCAGCAGTCGCGAAATTTTTAGCGGGGGGGCCGACAATGAGCAGTTCTTC.

V gene TRBV5-1 combines with J gene TRBJ2-5; weak D call: TRBD1 (5 bases). Germline V gene data show CDR1 as SGHRS and CDR2 as YFSETQ. The CDR3 sequence is 16 residues long. The V end lost 0 bases, the J end lost 2 bases, and 14 bases lay between the germline ends. The CDR3, as DNA: TGCGCCAGCAGCTTGGCCGTGGGGCCCCCGCAAGAGACCCAGTACTTC. Translating gives CASSLAVGPPQETQYF.

CDR3 bases: TGCGCCAGCAGCTTCACAACACAGGGATTGGAAGCTTTCTTT. Residues: CASSFTTQGLEAFF. The V and J genes are TRBV5-1 and TRBJ1-1, with TRBD1 as a possible D gene (6 bases). V lost 2 bases and J lost 8, with 16 bases in between. Germline CDR1 is SGHRS and CDR2 is YFSETQ. The length of the CDR3 is 14 residues.

The chain recombines TRBV6-1 with TRBJ2-7; D is possibly TRBD1 (6 bases). This CDR3 is 17 amino acids long. Germline CDR1 is MNHNS and CDR2 is SASEGT. Trimming took 2 bases from V and 4 from J, leaving 21 bases between them. The CDR3 sequence is CASSEPSRGQVKYEQYF. The CDR3 bases are TGTGCCAGCAGTGAACCCTCGAGGGGACAAGTGAAATACGAGCAGTACTTC.

The chain joins TRBV7-2 to TRBJ2-5, with TRBD1 matching over 8 bases. The CDR3 has 16 amino acids. J was trimmed by 5 bases and V by 2 bases; bases with no gene match: 10. Germline-derived CDR1 and CDR2 are SGHTA and FQGNSA. CDR3 in amino acids: CASSLQGARVGETQYF. The CDR3 coding sequence is TGTGCCAGCAGCTTACAGGGGGCGCGAGTGGGGGAGACCCAGTACTTC.

V gene TRBV18 combines with J gene TRBJ2-7, with 10 bases that match TRBD1. V dropped 5 bases and J dropped 0; count of bases not matched to a gene: 7. Germline lookup yields CDR1 KGHSH and CDR2 LQKENI. The CDR3 spans 16 residues. The CDR3 sequence is CASSVRGTGASYEQYF. The CDR3 DNA follows: TGTGCCAGCTCAGTTCGTGGGACAGGGGCCTCCTACGAGCAGTACTTC.

This chain connects TRBV6-5 to TRBJ1-1; tentatively, D is TRBD1 (5 bases). The V end was cut by 6 bases, the J end by 2 bases, with 13 bases between. Germline lookup yields CDR1 MNHEY and CDR2 SVGAGI. The CDR3 spans 14 residues. The CDR3: CASRSGGPNTEAFF. The CDR3 coding sequence is TGTGCCAGCAGGTCGGGGGGTCCCAACACTGAAGCTTTCTTT.

The V call is TRBV4-3, the J call TRBJ1-2; D not certain. Germline V gene data show CDR1 as LGHNA and CDR2 as YSLEER. CDR3 length equals 14 residues. The germline V and J ends were trimmed by 0 bases and 6 bases, with 11 bases remaining between them. The CDR3 DNA follows: TGCGCCAGCAGCCAAGATCTGGCCTCGCATGGCTACACCTTC. Protein sequence: CASSQDLASHGYTF.

The CDR3 DNA follows: TGCGCCAGCAGCTTGAGGGAGAACTATGGCTACACCTTC. Translated: CASSLRENYGYTF. The chain uses TRBV5-1 and TRBJ1-2; D is unresolved. V was cut by 1 base and J by 2 bases, with 6 bases left in between. The CDR3 sequence is 13 residues long. Germline V gene lookup returns CDR1 SGHRS and CDR2 YFSETQ.